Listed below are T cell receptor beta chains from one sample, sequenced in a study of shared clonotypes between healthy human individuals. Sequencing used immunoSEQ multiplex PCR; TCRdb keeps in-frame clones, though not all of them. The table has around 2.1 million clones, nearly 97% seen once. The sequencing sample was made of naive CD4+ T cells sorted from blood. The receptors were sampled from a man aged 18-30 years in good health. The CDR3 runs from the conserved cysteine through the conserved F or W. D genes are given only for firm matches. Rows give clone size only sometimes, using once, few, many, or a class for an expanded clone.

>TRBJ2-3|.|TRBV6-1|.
CASNPTGWSTDTQYF
TGTGCCAGCAACCCAACAGGGTGGTCCACAGATACGCAGTATTTT
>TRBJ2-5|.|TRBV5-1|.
CASSLTGPETQYF
TGCGCCAGCAGCTTGACGGGGCCAGAGACCCAGTACTTC
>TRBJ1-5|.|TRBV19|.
CASSMLQLNQPQHF
TGTGCCAGTAGTATGTTACAGCTCAATCAGCCCCAGCATTTT
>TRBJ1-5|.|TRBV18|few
CASSPGAGAHQPQHF
TGTGCCAGCTCACCGGGGGCAGGGGCCCATCAGCCCCAGCATTTT
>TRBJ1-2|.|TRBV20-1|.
CSASIGYGYTF
TGCAGTGCTAGTATTGGGTATGGCTACACCTTC
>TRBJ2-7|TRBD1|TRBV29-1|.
CSVATGDKQYF
TGCAGCGTAGCGACAGGGGATAAGCAGTACTTC
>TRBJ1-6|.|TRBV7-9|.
CASSFNNSPLHF
TGTGCCAGCAGCTTTAATAATTCACCCCTCCACTTT
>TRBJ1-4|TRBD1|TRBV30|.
CAWTGQGGEKLFF
TGTGCCTGGACAGGACAGGGTGGAGAAAAACTGTTTTTT
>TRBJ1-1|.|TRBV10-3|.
CAISEVAGEAFF
TGTGCCATCAGTGAGGTGGCGGGTGAAGCTTTCTTT
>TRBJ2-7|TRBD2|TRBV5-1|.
CASSLVLAGGKDEQYF
TGCGCCAGCAGCTTGGTACTAGCGGGAGGCAAAGACGAGCAGTACTTC
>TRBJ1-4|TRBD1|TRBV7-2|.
CASSAQGVTNEKLFF
TGTGCCAGCAGCGCGCAGGGGGTGACTAATGAAAAACTGTTTTTT
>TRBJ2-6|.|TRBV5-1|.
CASCRGTGANVLTF
TGCGCCAGCTGTAGGGGAACGGGGGCCAACGTCCTGACTTTC
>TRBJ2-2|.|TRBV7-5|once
CARSRGVCPRQSSTGELFF
TGTGCCAGAAGCCGAGGAGTTTGCCCGCGACAATCTTCGACCGGGGAGCTGTTTTTT
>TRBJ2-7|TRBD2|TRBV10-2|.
CASKGGLEEEQYF
TGCGCCAGCAAGGGCGGACTAGAGGAAGAGCAGTACTTC
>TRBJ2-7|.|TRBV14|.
CASSQVAGGPYEQYF
TGTGCCAGCAGCCAAGTTGCCGGGGGGCCCTACGAGCAGTACTTC
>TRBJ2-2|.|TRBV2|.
CASSVGVGELFF
TGTGCCAGCAGTGTCGGAGTAGGGGAGCTGTTTTTT
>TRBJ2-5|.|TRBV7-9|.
CASSGDLGETQYF
TGTGCCAGCAGCGGGGACTTGGGAGAGACCCAGTACTTC
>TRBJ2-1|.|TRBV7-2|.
CASHTGQSSYNEQFF
TGTGCCAGTCACACCGGACAGAGCTCCTACAATGAGCAGTTCTTC
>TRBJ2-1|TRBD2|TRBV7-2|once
CASSLGLAGPNEQFF
TGTGCCAGCAGCTTGGGACTAGCGGGACCCAATGAGCAGTTCTTC
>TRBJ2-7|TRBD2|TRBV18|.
CASSHLAVGSYEQYF
TGTGCCAGCTCACATCTAGCGGTTGGCTCCTACGAGCAGTACTTC
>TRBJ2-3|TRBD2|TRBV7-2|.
CASSLVPSGRGTDTQYF
TGTGCCAGCAGCTTAGTGCCTAGCGGGAGGGGCACAGATACGCAGTATTTT
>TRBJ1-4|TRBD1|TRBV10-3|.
CAISESTGTGQRSAEKLFF
TGTGCCATCAGTGAGTCGACTGGGACAGGCCAAAGGTCAGCTGAAAAACTGTTTTTT
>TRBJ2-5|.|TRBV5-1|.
CASSLVAETQYF
TGCGCCAGCAGCTTGGTGGCCGAGACCCAGTACTTC
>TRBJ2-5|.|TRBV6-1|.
CASSDPPNGETQYF
TGTGCCAGCAGTGATCCCCCCAACGGAGAGACCCAGTACTTC
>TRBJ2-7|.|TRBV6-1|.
CASSEWTAQDIRGREQYF
TGTGCCAGCAGTGAATGGACGGCCCAGGACATCCGGGGGCGTGAGCAGTACTTC
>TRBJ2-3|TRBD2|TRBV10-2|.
CASTRTSGTDTQYF
TGCGCCAGCACTCGGACTAGCGGCACAGATACGCAGTATTTT
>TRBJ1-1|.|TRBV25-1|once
CASSLHTEAFF
TGTGCCAGCAGTCTTCACACTGAAGCTTTCTTT
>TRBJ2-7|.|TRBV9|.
CASSVGAGAYEQYF
TGTGCCAGCAGCGTAGGGGCAGGGGCCTACGAGCAGTACTTC
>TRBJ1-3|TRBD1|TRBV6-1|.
CASSGTGGNTIYF
TGTGCCAGCAGTGGGACAGGGGGAAACACCATATATTTT
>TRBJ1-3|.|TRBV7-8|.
CASSLDRGNTIYF
TGTGCCAGCAGCTTAGATCGGGGAAACACCATATATTTT
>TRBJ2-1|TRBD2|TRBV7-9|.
CASSSAYVAGAFSYNEQFF
TGTGCCAGCAGCTCCGCTTACGTAGCGGGAGCTTTCTCCTACAATGAGCAGTTCTTC
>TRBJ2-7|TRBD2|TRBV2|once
CASSRGSSYEQYF
TGTGCCAGCAGTCGCGGGAGTTCCTACGAGCAGTACTTC
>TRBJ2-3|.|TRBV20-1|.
CSAVEGYRGNF
TGCAGTGCTGTTGAGGGGTACAGAGGGAATTTT
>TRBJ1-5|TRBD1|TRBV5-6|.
CASSLGAGGGNQPQHF
TGTGCCAGCAGCTTGGGGGCAGGGGGCGGCAATCAGCCCCAGCATTTT
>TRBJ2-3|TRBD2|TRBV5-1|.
CASSLVLAGGADTQYF
TGCGCCAGCAGCTTGGTATTAGCGGGAGGCGCAGATACGCAGTATTTT
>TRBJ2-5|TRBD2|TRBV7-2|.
CASSLAGATQYF
TGTGCCAGCAGTTTAGCGGGAGCGACCCAGTACTTC
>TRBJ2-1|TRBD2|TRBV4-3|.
CASSREAAGGHNEQFF
TGCGCCAGCAGCCGAGAGGCAGCGGGAGGTCACAATGAGCAGTTCTTC
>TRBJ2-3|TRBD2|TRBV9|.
CASSVVAGGPRTDTQYF
TGTGCCAGCAGCGTAGTGGCGGGGGGGCCCCGCACAGATACGCAGTATTTT
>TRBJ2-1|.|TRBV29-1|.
CSVEGILPSSYNEQFF
TGCAGCGTTGAAGGAATCCTCCCTAGCTCCTACAATGAGCAGTTCTTC
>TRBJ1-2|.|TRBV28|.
CASSLGAYGYTF
TGTGCCAGCAGTTTGGGGGCCTATGGCTACACCTTC
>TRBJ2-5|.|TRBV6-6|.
CASSYWESRDTQYF
TGTGCCAGCAGTTACTGGGAATCAAGAGACACCCAGTACTTC
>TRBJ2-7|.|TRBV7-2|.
CASSAGQQFYEQYF
TGTGCCAGCAGCGCGGGACAACAATTCTACGAGCAGTACTTC
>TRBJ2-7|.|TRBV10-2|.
CAPRDSYEQYF
TGCGCCCCGAGAGACTCCTACGAGCAGTACTTC
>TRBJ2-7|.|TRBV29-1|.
CSVSPIPPPTYEQYF
TGCAGCGTCAGTCCAATTCCTCCTCCTACCTACGAGCAGTACTTC
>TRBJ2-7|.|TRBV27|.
CASMGADPLYEQYF
TGTGCCAGCATGGGAGCGGATCCTCTCTACGAGCAGTACTTC
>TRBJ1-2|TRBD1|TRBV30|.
CAWAEGQGNYGYTF
TGTGCCTGGGCTGAAGGACAGGGAAACTATGGCTACACCTTC
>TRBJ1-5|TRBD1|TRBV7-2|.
CASSLRQGLNQPQHF
TGTGCCAGCAGCCTTCGACAGGGTTTGAATCAGCCCCAGCATTTT